This entry describes one T cell receptor (beta chain). The antigen remains undetermined. This specimen comes from a study of glioma-infiltrating T cells. There are 15 residues in the CDR3. Germline CDR1 reads LNHDA; CDR2 reads SQIVND (reference sequence). The germline V and J ends were trimmed by 4 bases and 4 bases, with 14 bases remaining between them. Findings of the study overall: Above-expected tissue-blood divergence occurred in all gliomas, most in low-grade ones. Very few CDR3 sequences were shared between tissue and blood.

Amplification of TCR alpha and beta CDR3 regions from RNA used iRepertoire nested multiplex PCR. One entry per CDR3 protein results from TCRdb running MiXCR on the multiplex PCR reads. The top ten hold 12% of the sample, which has a few hundred thousand distinct CDR3 sequences, around 38% seen once. This chain uses TRBV19 with TRBJ2-1; D remains unclear. The clonotype comes from a human donor with low-grade glioma or glioblastoma, undergoing nonglioma brain surgery, or in good health (not recorded which). Sequenced sample: glioma tissue, nonneoplastic brain tissue, or PBMCs (not recorded which). The CDR3 DNA is TGTGCCAGTAGTACCGCAAAAGGGCTATACAATGAGCAGTTCTTC. Its translation is CASSTAKGLYNEQFF.